Detailed here is one T cell receptor beta chain. As yet, its antigen is unknown. The data originate from a study of cytomegalovirus exposure and HLA in healthy donors. CDR1 and CDR2 from the germline V gene are MGHRA and YSYEKL. The CDR3 has 16 residues. Trimming took off 0 bases at V and 2 bases at J, with 11 bases between the two ends. With 60 Vbeta and 13 Jbeta primers, the PCR was carried out. Profiling relied on immunoSEQ multiplex PCR, and the TCRdb table lists in-frame clones only, not all of them. The table records about 88,000 clones, more than 65% of them present only once. Study-wide points: A few V segments could not be told apart, such as TRBV6-2 and TRBV6-3, and were left out. Earlier results showed most TCR beta V segments being productive about 90% or about 30% of the time. Sequences of the TCR beta chain were said to predict the HLA-A and HLA-B alleles of most subjects accurately.

The sequence derives from a man aged 25-40 years in good health and CMV-seronegative. The chain recombines TRBV4-1 with TRBJ1-5, with D maybe TRBD1 (5 bases). The sequencing input was PBMCs. The CDR3 sequence: CASSQDRVGGNQPQHF. CDR3 coding DNA: TGCGCCAGCAGCCAAGATCGGGTAGGGGGCAATCAGCCCCAGCATTTT.